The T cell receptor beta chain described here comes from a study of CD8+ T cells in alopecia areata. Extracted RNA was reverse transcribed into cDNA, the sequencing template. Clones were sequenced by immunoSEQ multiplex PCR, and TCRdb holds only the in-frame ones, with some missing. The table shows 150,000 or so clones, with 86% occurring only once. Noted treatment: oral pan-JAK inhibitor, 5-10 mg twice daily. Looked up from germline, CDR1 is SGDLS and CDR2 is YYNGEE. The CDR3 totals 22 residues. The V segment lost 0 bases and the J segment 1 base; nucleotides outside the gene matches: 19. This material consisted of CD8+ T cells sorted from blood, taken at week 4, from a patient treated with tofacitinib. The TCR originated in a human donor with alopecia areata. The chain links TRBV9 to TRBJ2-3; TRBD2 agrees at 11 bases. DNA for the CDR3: TGTGCCAGCAGCGTAGTCGGTTCGTTGAATCTAGCGGGAGGTTGGGGCACAGATACGCAGTATTTT. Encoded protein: CASSVVGSLNLAGGWGTDTQYF.